Sequencing of this T cell receptor (beta chain) was carried out in a study of blood T cell repertoires in COVID-19. Per the authors' pipeline: The authors estimated nucleated cell counts from reference gene primer amplification. TCRdb's copy holds only in-frame clones and misses some; the assay was immunoSEQ multiplex PCR. The V and J calls and clone size are taken from that table; D and trimming were inferred from the DNA. The repertoire consists of 250,000 to 300,000 clones, with under 90% occurring once and the leading ten covering under 5.5%. The germline gives CDR1 LGHNA, CDR2 YNFKEQ. CDR3 length equals 18 residues. V was clipped by 1 base and J by 2 bases; unmatched bases: 5.

Sample: peripheral blood. The receptor was isolated from a man between 60 and 70 years old with acute or convalescent COVID-19. This sequence joins TRBV4-2 and TRBJ2-1; TRBD2 agrees at 13 bases. CDR3: CASSQGGGLAGTYNEQFF. CDR3 DNA sequence: TGTGCCAGCAGCCAAGGAGGGGGACTAGCGGGGACCTACAATGAGCAGTTCTTC.